The 5 T cell receptor beta chains reported below all come from one sample, sequenced in a study of T cells expressing NK-cell markers. TCRdb reprocessed the 5' RACE reads and reports one entry per CDR3 protein, with no DNA. The sample table sets out roughly 350,000 distinct CDR3 sequences. Sequencing was done on a sample of blood T cells: a sorted CD56 or NKG2C T cell subset, CD4+ or CD8+ T cells, or bulk PBMC T cells (not recorded which). The receptor set was obtained from a man aged 18-69 years in good health.

The CDR3 is CATRSRAGETQYF. V usage is TRBV2 and J usage is TRBJ2-5; the TRBD1 assignment by TCRdb is unverifiable without DNA. There are 13 residues in the CDR3. Germline assignment: CDR1 SNHLY and CDR2 FYNNEI. Full variable domain (remainder filled in from reference TRBV2 and TRBJ2-5): EPEVTQTPSHQVTQMGQEVILRCVPISNHLYFYWYRQILGQKVEFLVSFYNNEISEKSEIFDDQFSVERPDGSNFTLKIRSTKLEDSAMYFCATRSRAGETQYFGPGTRLLVL.

The rearrangement links TRBV7-3 to TRBJ2-2; TCRdb indicates TRBD2, and absent DNA this call remains unverified. CDR1 SGHTA and CDR2 FQGTGA come from the germline V gene. The CDR3 has 14 residues. The chain's CDR3 is CASSAGSNTGELFF.

The chain employs TRBV12-3 or TRBV12-4 and TRBJ2-7; TCRdb designates TRBD2, a call that cannot be tested without DNA. The CDR3 runs 14 residues. The CDR3 here is CASSPGSVEYEQYF.

The chain couples TRBV5-1 to TRBJ2-3; TCRdb calls TRBD1, which cannot be checked without DNA. The germline V gene encodes CDR1 SGHRS and CDR2 YFSETQ. The CDR3 totals 15 residues. The CDR3 is CASSLTGFPVDTQYF.

The chain joins TRBV20-1 to TRBJ2-3; absent DNA, TCRdb's TRBD2 call cannot be checked. Germline-derived CDR1 and CDR2 are DFQATT and SNEGSKA (reference sequence). CDR3 length: 16 residues. This CDR3 is CSAREYSGGQRDTQYF.